The 7 T cell receptor beta chains below come from one sample, sequenced in a study of cytomegalovirus exposure and HLA in healthy donors. The PCR contained 60 Vbeta and 13 Jbeta primers. Repertoires were generated with immunoSEQ multiplex PCR, while TCRdb's copy carries only in-frame clones and drops some. The sample lists about 130,000 clones, about 73% seen once, with around 5.5% in the top ten. Sequencing used PBMCs. These receptors all come from a woman between 45 and 65 years old in good health and CMV-seropositive.

The chain combines TRBV7-9 with TRBJ2-3, with D hard to call. Trimming took off 3 bases at V and 6 bases at J, with 16 bases between the two ends. The CDR3 is 15 residues long. Germline CDR1 reads SEHNR; CDR2 reads FQNEAQ (reference sequence). CDR3 protein: CASSFGAGGLDTQYF. The CDR3 nucleotides read TGTGCCAGCAGCTTTGGCGCTGGCGGTTTGGATACGCAGTATTTT.

The V and J genes are TRBV6-6 and TRBJ2-7, with 9 nucleotides matching TRBD1. The V gene's germline CDR1 is MNHNY and CDR2 SVGAGI (reference sequence). The CDR3 contains 14 residues. Trimming took 0 bases from V and 7 from J; bases not matched to a gene: 4. The CDR3 region is CASSYSGQGGEQYF. The CDR3 DNA is TGTGCCAGCAGTTACTCGGGACAGGGTGGGGAGCAGTACTTC.

The V gene is TRBV7-8, the J gene TRBJ2-7; 7 nucleotides match TRBD1. The CDR3 is 14 amino acids. The J segment lost 4 bases and the V segment lost 5 bases, leaving 8 bases of the junction unmatched. The germline V gene has CDR1 SGHVS and CDR2 FQNEAQ. The CDR3 DNA sequence: TGTGCCAGCAGCGCCCGGGACAGAAGTTACGAGCAGTACTTC. It yields the protein CASSARDRSYEQYF.

The V call is TRBV7-2, the J call TRBJ2-5; TRBD1 matches 11 bases. CDR3 size: 16 residues. The germline V gene encodes CDR1 SGHTA and CDR2 FQGNSA. V shed 3 bases, J shed 5 bases, and the junction held 8 bases outside the gene matches. CDR3 DNA sequence: TGTGCCAGCAGCTTTCCAGGGACAGGGGGTATGGAGACCCAGTACTTC. Translating gives CASSFPGTGGMETQYF.

The chain links TRBV9 to TRBJ1-4, with D possibly matching TRBD1 (6 bases). This CDR3 is 15 amino acids long. V dropped 0 bases and J dropped 7 bases, with 13 bases sitting between them. CDR1 is SGDLS, CDR2 YYNGEE, per germline. In DNA form, the CDR3 reads TGTGCCAGCAGCGTAGGGGGGGGCTCGGGTGAAAAACTGTTTTTT. Translation: CASSVGGGSGEKLFF.

This clone was detected only once. The V call is TRBV5-1, the J call TRBJ1-6; tentative D call: TRBD1 (6 bases). CDR3 length equals 14 residues. Between the trimmed V and J ends, which lost 0 bases and 13 bases, there was a span of 14 bases. Germline V CDR1 and CDR2: SGHRS, YFSETQ. The chain's CDR3 is CASSLEGGGDPLHF. Here the CDR3 DNA reads TGCGCCAGCAGCTTGGAGGGGGGAGGGGATCCCCTCCACTTT.

A few counts support this clone. The V and J genes are TRBV14 and TRBJ1-4; D is uncertain. CDR1 and CDR2 from the germline V gene are SGHDN and FVKESK. CDR3 length equals 13 residues. The V end was cut by 4 bases, the J end by 13 bases, with 16 bases between. CDR3 DNA sequence: TGTGCCAGCAGCCCTCAGAGTCCAGGAAGACTGTTTTTT. It yields the protein CASSPQSPGRLFF.